The source of this T cell receptor (beta chain) is a study of T-cell reconstitution after alpha-beta-depleted transplantation in children. Study observations and caveats: Where alpha-beta T cells came from about two months after transplant was reportedly several hundred expanded graft clones.

For TCRbeta, the library was prepared with unique molecular identifiers. TCRdb re-derived calls from the PCR reads in MiXCR, one entry per CDR3 protein. The sample has hundreds of thousands of distinct CDR3 sequences; roughly 10% are singletons. This clonotype was recorded at least ten times. Its antigen is undetermined. Germline loops: CDR1 SGHRS, CDR2 YFSETQ. CDR3 length: 15 residues. The J segment lost 3 bases and the V segment lost 1 base, leaving 6 bases of the junction unmatched. V gene TRBV5-1 combines with J gene TRBJ1-1, with 7 bases lining up with TRBD1. This clonotype was obtained from a child aged 2 to 15 with inherited bone marrow failure, due to receive a stem cell transplant. The sequences come from PBMCs, collected before TCRalphabeta/CD19-depleted stem cell transplant. The CDR3 loop is CASSLSSDRHTEAFF. The CDR3 nucleotides read TGCGCCAGCAGCTTGTCTTCGGACAGGCACACTGAAGCTTTCTTT.